Below are 10 T cell receptor beta chains sequenced from a single sample in a study of cytotoxic CD8 clonotypes in ibrutinib-treated CLL (dated by TCRdb to the early 2020s). Library construction relied on the immunoSEQ multiplex PCR assay. This immuneACCESS table, as held by TCRdb, lists in-frame sequences with V and J called but not all clones. Of the missing ones, under half trace to an unresolved V gene in checked studies; the others have no known cause. Across this sample there are about 310,000 clones, with about 80% seen only once. 6.5% to 8.5% of the sample is held by the ten biggest clonotypes. The specimen was PBMCs, collected before ibrutinib treatment. These receptors originate from a human donor with chronic lymphocytic leukemia.

This chain links TRBV30 with TRBJ2-3; 9 positions agree with TRBD2. Losses at the gene ends were 3 bases for V and 0 bases for J; bases not matched to a gene: 7. Looked up from germline, CDR1 is GTSNPN and CDR2 is SVGIG (reference sequence). The CDR3 covers 16 residues. CDR3 DNA: TGTGCCTGGAGAGGAGGACTAGCGAGTAGCACAGATACGCAGTATTTT. It codes for CAWRGGLASSTDTQYF.

This clone has more than one count but fewer than ten. The chain is built from TRBV28 and TRBJ2-7; 16 positions match TRBD2. V dropped 5 bases and J dropped 9; count of bases not matched to a gene: 10. Looked up from germline, CDR1 is MDHEN and CDR2 is SYDVKM. This CDR3 contains 16 residues. Here the CDR3 DNA reads TGTGCCAGCAGTCTTCCGGGACTAGCGGGAGGGCCTGGGCAGTACTTC. Protein sequence: CASSLPGLAGGPGQYF. Full variable domain (missing parts from reference TRBV28 and TRBJ2-7): DVKVTQSSRYLVKRTGEKVFLECVQDMDHENMFWYRQDPGLGLRLIYFSYDVKMKEKGDIPEGYSVSREKKERFSLILESASTNQTSMYLCASSLPGLAGGPGQYFGPGTRLTVT.

This chain links TRBV30 with TRBJ2-7; TRBD1 aligns across 10 bases. V lost 2 bases and J lost 6; bases outside the gene matches: 4. CDR3 length equals 13 residues. Germline CDR1 reads GTSNPN; CDR2 reads SVGIG (reference sequence). Here the CDR3 DNA reads TGTGCCTGGAGTAAGGGACAGGGGTTCGAGCAGTACTTC. Protein: CAWSKGQGFEQYF.

The rearrangement links TRBV25-1 to TRBJ2-4; D remains unclear. Germline values: CDR1 MGHDK, CDR2 SYGVNS. This CDR3 has 16 residues. V gave up 1 base and J gave up 7 bases, with 17 bases separating them. CDR3: CASSEWSLLGKNIQYF. The CDR3 DNA follows: TGTGCCAGCAGTGAATGGAGTCTGCTAGGGAAGAACATTCAGTACTTC. The whole variable domain, remainder taken from reference TRBV25-1 and TRBJ2-4, is EADIYQTPRYLVIGTGKKITLECSQTMGHDKMYWYQQDPGMELHLIHYSYGVNSTEKGDLSSESTVSRIRTEHFPLTLESARPSHTSQYLCASSEWSLLGKNIQYFGAGTRLSVL.

A note on this clone: Relative to the germline gene, one junction end is altered; a read error may explain this. V usage is TRBV28 and J usage is TRBJ2-1; TRBD1 or TRBD2 may be the D gene (5 bases each). The CDR3 has 13 amino acids. Germline CDR1 reads MDHEN; CDR2 reads SYDVKM. CDR3 bases: TGTGCCAGCAGTCCCCCGGGACGACCTAGGTGGCTCTTC. Protein product: CASSPPGRPRWLF.

Here the CDR3 reads CATRPGQGRRSYNEQFF. The DNA of the CDR3 is TGTGCCACCAGACCGGGACAGGGTCGCCGGTCCTACAATGAGCAGTTCTTC. V usage is TRBV2 and J usage is TRBJ2-1, with 9 nucleotides matching TRBD1. The CDR3 sequence is 17 residues long. V was clipped by 10 bases and J by 1 base; unmatched bases: 14. Germline CDR1 reads SNHLY; CDR2 reads FYNNEI.

The chain has TRBV18 and TRBJ2-7; tentatively, D is TRBD1 (5 bases). V lost 0 bases and J lost 2, with 11 bases in between. The germline V gene has CDR1 KGHSH and CDR2 LQKENI. CDR3 size: 15 residues. The CDR3 region has the DNA TGTGCCAGCTCACCACCATCAGGGTATGCCTACGAGCAGTACTTC. Its translation: CASSPPSGYAYEQYF.

This clone was seen only a few times. J is TRBJ1-5 and V is TRBV5-8; D is perhaps TRBD1 (6 bases). This CDR3 is 14 amino acids long. Deletions cut 7 bases from V and 7 bases from J, with 18 bases between. Germline values: CDR1 SGHTS, CDR2 YDEGEE. The CDR3 DNA follows: TGTGCCAGCCGACGCCGGGCAGGGGACCAGCCCCAGCATTTT. It specifies CASRRRAGDQPQHF. Together with reference TRBV5-8 and TRBJ1-5, the CDR3 gives the full variable domain: EAGVTQSPTHLIKTRGQQATLRCSPISGHTSVYWYQQALGLGLQFLLWYDEGEERNRGNFPPRFSGRQFPNYSSELNVNALELEDSALYLCASRRRAGDQPQHFGDGTRLSIL.

This clone occurred a few times. The chain joins TRBV7-2 to TRBJ1-5; D unclear. The germline V and J ends were trimmed by 1 base and 2 bases, with 6 bases remaining between them. The length of the CDR3 is 14 residues. CDR1 is SGHTA, CDR2 FQGNSA, per germline. CDR3 region: CASSLEQGNQPQHF. The CDR3 nucleotides are TGTGCCAGCAGCTTAGAGCAGGGCAATCAGCCCCAGCATTTT. The full variable domain, with the rest looked up from reference TRBV7-2 and TRBJ1-5, is GAGVSQSPSNKVTEKGKDVELRCDPISGHTALYWYRQSLGQGLEFLIYFQGNSAPDKSGLPSDRFSAERTGGSVSTLTIQRTQQEDSAVYLCASSLEQGNQPQHFGDGTRLSIL.

V usage is TRBV14 and J usage is TRBJ2-1, with TRBD2 identical over 11 bases. Per germline, CDR1 SGHDN and CDR2 FVKESK. V was pared by 0 bases and J by 9 bases, with 10 bases of the junction left unmatched. The CDR3 runs 17 residues. Written as DNA, the CDR3 is TGTGCCAGCAGCCAAGAATTTCTAGCGGGAGGAATCGTTGAGCAGTTCTTC. Translation: CASSQEFLAGGIVEQFF.